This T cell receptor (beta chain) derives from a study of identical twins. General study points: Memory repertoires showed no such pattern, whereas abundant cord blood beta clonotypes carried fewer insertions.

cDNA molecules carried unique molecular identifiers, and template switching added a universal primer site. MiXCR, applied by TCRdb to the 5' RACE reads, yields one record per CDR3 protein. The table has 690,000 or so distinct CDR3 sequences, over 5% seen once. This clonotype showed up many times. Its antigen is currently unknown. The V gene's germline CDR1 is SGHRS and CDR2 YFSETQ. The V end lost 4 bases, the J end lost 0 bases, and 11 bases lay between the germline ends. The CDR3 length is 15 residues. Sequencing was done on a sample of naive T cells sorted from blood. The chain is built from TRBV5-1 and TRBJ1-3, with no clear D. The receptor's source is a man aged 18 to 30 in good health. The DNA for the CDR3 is TGCGCCAGCAGCCTCGGGGTTAGCTCTGGAAACACCATATATTTT. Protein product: CASSLGVSSGNTIYF.